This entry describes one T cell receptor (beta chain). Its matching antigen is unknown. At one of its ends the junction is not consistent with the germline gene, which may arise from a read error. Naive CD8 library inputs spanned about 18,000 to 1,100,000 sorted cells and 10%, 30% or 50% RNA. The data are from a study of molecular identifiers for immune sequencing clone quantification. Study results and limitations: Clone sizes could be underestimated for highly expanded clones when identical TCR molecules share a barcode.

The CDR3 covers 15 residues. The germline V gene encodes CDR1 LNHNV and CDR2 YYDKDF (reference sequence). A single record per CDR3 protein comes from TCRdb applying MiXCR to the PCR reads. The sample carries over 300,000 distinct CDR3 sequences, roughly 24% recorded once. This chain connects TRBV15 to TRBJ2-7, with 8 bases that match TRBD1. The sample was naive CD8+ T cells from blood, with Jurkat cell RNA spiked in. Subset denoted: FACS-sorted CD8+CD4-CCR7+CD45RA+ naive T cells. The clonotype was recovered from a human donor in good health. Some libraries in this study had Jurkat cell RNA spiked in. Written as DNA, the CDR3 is TGTGCCACCAGCAGAGGGACAGGGCAAGGCTACGGGCAGTACTTC. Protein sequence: CATSRGTGQGYGQYF.